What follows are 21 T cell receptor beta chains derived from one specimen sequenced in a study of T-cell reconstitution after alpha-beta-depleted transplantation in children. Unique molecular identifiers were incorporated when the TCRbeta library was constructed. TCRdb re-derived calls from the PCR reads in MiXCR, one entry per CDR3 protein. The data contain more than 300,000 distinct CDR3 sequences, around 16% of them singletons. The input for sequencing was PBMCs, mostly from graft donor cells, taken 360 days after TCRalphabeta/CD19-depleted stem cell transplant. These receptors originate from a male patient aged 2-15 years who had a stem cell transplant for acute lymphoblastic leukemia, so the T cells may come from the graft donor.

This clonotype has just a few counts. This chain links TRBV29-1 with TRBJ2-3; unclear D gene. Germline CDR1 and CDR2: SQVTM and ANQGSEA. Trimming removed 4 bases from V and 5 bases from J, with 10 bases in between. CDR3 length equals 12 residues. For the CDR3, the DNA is TGCAGCGTTGTCGGGTGGGAAGATACGCAGTATTTT. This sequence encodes CSVVGWEDTQYF.

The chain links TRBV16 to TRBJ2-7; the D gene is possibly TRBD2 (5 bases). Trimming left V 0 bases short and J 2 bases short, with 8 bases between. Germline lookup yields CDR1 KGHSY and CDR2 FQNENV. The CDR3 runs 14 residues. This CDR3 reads CASSQSRATYEQYF. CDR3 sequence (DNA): TGTGCCAGCAGCCAATCGAGGGCTACCTACGAGCAGTACTTC.

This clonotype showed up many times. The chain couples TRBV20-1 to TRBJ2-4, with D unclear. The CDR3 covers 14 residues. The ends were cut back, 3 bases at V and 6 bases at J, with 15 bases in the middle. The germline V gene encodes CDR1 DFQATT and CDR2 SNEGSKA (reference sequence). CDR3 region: CSASIGPKINIQYF. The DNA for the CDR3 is TGCAGTGCTAGTATAGGCCCTAAAATAAACATTCAGTACTTC.

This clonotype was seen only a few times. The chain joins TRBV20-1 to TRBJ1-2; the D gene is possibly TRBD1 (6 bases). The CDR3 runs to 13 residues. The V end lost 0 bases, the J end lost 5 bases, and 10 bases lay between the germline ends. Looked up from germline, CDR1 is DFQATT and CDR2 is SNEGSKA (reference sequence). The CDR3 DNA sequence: TGCAGTGCTAGAGATGACAGGAGGTATGGCTACACCTTC. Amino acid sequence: CSARDDRRYGYTF.

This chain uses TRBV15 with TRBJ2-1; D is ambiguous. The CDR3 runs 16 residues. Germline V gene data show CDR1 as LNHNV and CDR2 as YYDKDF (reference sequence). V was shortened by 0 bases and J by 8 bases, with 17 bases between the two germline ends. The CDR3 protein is CATSRDCRLLYHEQFF. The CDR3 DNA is TGTGCCACCAGCAGAGATTGTCGCCTATTATACCATGAGCAGTTCTTC.

The CDR3 sequence is CAISAPGQVSYNEQFF. For the CDR3, the DNA is TGTGCCATCAGTGCACCGGGACAGGTTTCCTACAATGAGCAGTTCTTC. The chain employs TRBV10-3 and TRBJ2-1, with TRBD1 matching over 8 bases. CDR1 and CDR2 (germline): ENHRY, SYGVKD. V lost 4 bases, J lost 1 base, and 6 bases stayed unmatched. The CDR3 extends over 16 amino acids.

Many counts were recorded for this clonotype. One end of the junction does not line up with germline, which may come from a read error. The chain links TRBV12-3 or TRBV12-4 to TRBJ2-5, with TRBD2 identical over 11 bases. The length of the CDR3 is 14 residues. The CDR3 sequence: CASSLAGGEETQYF. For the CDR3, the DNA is TGTGCCAGCAGTCTAGCGGGAGGTGAGGAGACCCAGTACTTC.

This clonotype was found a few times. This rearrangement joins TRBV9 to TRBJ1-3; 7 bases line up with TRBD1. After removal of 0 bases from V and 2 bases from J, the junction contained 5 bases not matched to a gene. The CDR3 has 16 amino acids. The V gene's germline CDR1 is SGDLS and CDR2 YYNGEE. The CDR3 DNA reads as TGTGCCAGCAGCGTAGGTCCGACAGGGACTGGAAACACCATATATTTT. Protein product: CASSVGPTGTGNTIYF.

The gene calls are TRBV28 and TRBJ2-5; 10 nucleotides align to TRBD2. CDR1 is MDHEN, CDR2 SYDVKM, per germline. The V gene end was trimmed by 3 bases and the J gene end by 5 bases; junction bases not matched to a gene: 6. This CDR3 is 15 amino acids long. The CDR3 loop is CASSFPFSGRETQYF. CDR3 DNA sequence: TGTGCCAGCAGTTTCCCCTTTAGCGGGAGGGAGACCCAGTACTTC.

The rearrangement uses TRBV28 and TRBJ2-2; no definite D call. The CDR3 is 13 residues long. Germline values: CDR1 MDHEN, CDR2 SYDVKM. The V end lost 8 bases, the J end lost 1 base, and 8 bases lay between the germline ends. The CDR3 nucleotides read TGTGCCAGCCCTGACGAGAACACCGGGGAGCTGTTTTTT. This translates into CASPDENTGELFF.

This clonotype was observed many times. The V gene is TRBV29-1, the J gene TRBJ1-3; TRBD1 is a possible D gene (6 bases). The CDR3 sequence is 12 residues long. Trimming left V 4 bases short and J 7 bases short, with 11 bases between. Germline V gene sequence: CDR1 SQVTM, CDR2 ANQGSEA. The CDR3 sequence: CSVGGPVNTIYF. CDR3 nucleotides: TGCAGCGTTGGGGGGCCTGTGAACACCATATATTTT.

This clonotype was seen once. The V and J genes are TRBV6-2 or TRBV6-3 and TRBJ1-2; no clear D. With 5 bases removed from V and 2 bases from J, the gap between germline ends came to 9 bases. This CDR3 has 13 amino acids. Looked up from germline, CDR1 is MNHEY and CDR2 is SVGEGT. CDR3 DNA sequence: TGTGCCAGCAGTCTTACACAAAACTATGGCTACACCTTC. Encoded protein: CASSLTQNYGYTF.

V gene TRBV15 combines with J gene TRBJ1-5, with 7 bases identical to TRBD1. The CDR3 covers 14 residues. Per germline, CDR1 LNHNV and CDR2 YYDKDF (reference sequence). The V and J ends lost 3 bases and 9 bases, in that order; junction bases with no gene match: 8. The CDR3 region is CATSRGGGQRPQHF. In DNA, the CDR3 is TGTGCCACCAGCAGGGGAGGGGGCCAACGGCCCCAGCATTTT.

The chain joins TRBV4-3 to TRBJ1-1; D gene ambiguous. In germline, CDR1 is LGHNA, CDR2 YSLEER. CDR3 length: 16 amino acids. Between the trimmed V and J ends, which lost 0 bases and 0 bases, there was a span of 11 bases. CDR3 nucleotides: TGCGCCAGCAGCCAAGAAGTGAGAGGAATGAACACTGAAGCTTTCTTT. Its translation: CASSQEVRGMNTEAFF.

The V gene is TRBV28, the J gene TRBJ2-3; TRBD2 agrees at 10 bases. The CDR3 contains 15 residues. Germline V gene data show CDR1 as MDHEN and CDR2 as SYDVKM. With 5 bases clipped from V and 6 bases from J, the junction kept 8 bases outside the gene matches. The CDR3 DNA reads TGTGCCAGCAGTGAGGAGCTAGCGGGAGATGATACGCAGTATTTT. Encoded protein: CASSEELAGDDTQYF.

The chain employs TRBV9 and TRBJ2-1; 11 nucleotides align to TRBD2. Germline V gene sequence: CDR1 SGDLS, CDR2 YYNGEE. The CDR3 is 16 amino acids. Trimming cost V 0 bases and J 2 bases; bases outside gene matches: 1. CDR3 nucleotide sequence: TGTGCCAGCAGCGTAGTAGCGGGAGGGGCCTACAATGAGCAGTTCTTC. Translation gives CASSVVAGGAYNEQFF.

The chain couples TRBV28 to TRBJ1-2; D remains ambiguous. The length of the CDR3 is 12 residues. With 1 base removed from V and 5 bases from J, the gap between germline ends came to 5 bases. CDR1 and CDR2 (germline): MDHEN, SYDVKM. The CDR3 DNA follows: TGTGCCAGCAGTTTATATCGATATGGCTACACCTTC. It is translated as CASSLYRYGYTF.

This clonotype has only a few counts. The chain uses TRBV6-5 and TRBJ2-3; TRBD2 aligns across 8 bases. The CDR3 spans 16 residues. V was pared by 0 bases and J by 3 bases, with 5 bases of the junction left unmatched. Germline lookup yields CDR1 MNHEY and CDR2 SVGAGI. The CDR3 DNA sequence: TGTGCCAGCAGTTACTCCGGAGCGGGGGCTACAGATACGCAGTATTTT. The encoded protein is CASSYSGAGATDTQYF.

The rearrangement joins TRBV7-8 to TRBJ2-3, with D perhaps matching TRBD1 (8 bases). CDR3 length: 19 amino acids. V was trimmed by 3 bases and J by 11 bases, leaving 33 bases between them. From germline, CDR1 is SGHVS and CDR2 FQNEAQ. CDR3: CASSFTRTRQGPPGGGQYF. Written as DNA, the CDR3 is TGTGCCAGCAGCTTCACCCGGACTCGACAGGGGCCACCGGGGGGTGGGCAGTATTTT.

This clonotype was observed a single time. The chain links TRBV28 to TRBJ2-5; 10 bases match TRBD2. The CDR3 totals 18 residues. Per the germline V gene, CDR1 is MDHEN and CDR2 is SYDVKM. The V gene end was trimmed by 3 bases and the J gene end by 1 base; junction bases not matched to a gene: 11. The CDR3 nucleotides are TGTGCCAGCAGTTTCTTGCCAGCGGGGGGGTTGGGCCAAGAGACCCAGTACTTC. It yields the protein CASSFLPAGGLGQETQYF. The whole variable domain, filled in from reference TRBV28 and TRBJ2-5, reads DVKVTQSSRYLVKRTGEKVFLECVQDMDHENMFWYRQDPGLGLRLIYFSYDVKMKEKGDIPEGYSVSREKKERFSLILESASTNQTSMYLCASSFLPAGGLGQETQYFGPGTRLLVL.

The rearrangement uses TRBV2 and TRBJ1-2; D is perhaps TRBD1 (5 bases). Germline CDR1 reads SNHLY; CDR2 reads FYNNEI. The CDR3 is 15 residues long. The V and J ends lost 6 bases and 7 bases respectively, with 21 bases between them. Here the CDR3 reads CASRGTGARGGGYTF. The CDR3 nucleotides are TGTGCCAGCAGAGGGACCGGTGCGCGAGGTGGTGGCTACACCTTC.